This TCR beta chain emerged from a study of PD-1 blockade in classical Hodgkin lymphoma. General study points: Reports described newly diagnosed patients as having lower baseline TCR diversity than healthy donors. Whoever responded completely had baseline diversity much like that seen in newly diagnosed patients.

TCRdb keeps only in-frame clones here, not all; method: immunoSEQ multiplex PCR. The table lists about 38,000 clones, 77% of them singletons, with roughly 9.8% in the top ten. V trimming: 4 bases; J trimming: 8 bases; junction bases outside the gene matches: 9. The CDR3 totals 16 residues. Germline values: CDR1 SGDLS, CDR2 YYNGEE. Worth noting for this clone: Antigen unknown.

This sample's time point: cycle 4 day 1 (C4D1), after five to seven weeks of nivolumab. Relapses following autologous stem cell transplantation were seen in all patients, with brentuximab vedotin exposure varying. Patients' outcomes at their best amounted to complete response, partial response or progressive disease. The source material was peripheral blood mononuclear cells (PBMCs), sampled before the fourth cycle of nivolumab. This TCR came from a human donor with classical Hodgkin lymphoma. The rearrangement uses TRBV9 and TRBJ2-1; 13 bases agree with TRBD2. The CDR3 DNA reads TGTGCCAGCAGCTCCGACCGGACTAGCGGGGGTTATGAGCAGTTCTTC. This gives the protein CASSSDRTSGGYEQFF.